This T cell receptor beta chain was captured by sequencing in a study of blood T cell repertoires in COVID-19 (dated by TCRdb to the early 2020s). Concerning the study at large: Samples covering the acute and convalescent phases of COVID-19 were provided by collaborators in the United States, Italy and Spain. The repertoires were released in a freely available public database meant as a resource for research on the immune response to SARS-CoV-2. The samples were drawn from the first 160 participants of the ongoing ImmuneRACE study and from 950 to 1,500 subjects provided by 6 global collaborators. A de-identified subject ID, COVID-19 status, age in years and sex were almost always included in the sample metadata. Where available, HLA class I and class II types were taken from metadata supplied by the sample provider and were not determined by assay-based typing. Deeply sampled blood TCRbeta repertoires from subjects exposed to, actively infected with, or recovered from COVID-19 were included in the dataset. The prospective study material was composed of cDNA or gDNA derived from T cells, B-cell-depleted T cells, or PBMCs. Points the paper makes about the study in general: The quantity of clinical and demographic metadata differed by source and by participant and was supplied without curation.

TCRbeta CDR3 regions were amplified from genomic DNA by means of the immunoSEQ Assay, a bias-controlled multiplex PCR. On the authors' methods: Within the assay, amplification of reference gene primers was used to estimate how many nucleated cells each sample contained. To quantify the absolute abundance of each unique TCRbeta CDR3 rearrangement, sequence reads were collapsed and filtered. For each sample, productive Simpson clonality was calculated as the square root of Simpson's diversity index over productive rearrangements. TCRdb provides this immuneACCESS table in a form limited to in-frame rearrangements. Some clones are lacking; in checked studies, under half of them reflect an unresolved V gene, and why the rest are absent is not known. That table furnishes V, J and clone size, whereas the DNA furnished D and trimming. Counted in this sample were about 160,000 clones; roughly nine tenths of them appeared once. The ten largest clones capture less than 3% of the sample.

The collaborating institutions used their own protocols to collect whole blood in K2EDTA tubes. For TCRbeta analysis, collaborators shipped samples as frozen whole blood, isolated PBMCs, or DNA extracted from either of those sample types. A few counts support this clone. The antigen it binds to is not known. No much larger clone is present one base from it, and per-base qualities are unavailable. The sample consisted of peripheral blood. The source of this sequence is a man aged 55 to 69 with acute or convalescent COVID-19.

The DNA sequence reads TGCGCCAGCAGGCCGAGACAGGGAAACACCGGGGAGCTGTTTTTT. Translated, it gives CASRPRQGNTGELFF. The sequence joins TRBV5-1 to TRBJ2-2, with 7 bases matching TRBD1. As encoded in the germline V gene, CDR1 is SGHRS while CDR2 is YFSETQ. From the cysteine up to the phenylalanine, the CDR3 has a length of 15 residues. CDR3 DNA only is kept here, 45 bases in frame from base 1. V is trimmed back by 5 bases and J by 2 bases, and the junction contains 6 bases that no gene match accounts for.